The rows below give T cell receptor beta chains drawn from one sample of a study of regulatory T cells in long-lasting Graves disease. From the multiplex PCR reads, TCRdb called clonotypes with MiXCR, one entry per CDR3 protein. The sample has approximately 400,000 distinct CDR3 sequences, around 20% seen once. Specimen: peripheral blood mononuclear cells (PBMCs), collected when the disease was refractory, from a patient treated with antithyroid drugs. Source of these receptors: a female donor with Graves disease. The CDR3 runs from the conserved cysteine through the conserved F or W. The order of the fields is clone size, J gene, D gene, V gene, CDR3 DNA, CDR3 protein. D genes are given only for firm matches. Clone size is given for some rows only: seen once, a few or many times, or a class if the clone is expanded.

many | TRBJ1-2 | . | TRBV27 | TGTGCCAGCAGTTTACGAGGCCCGTACTATGGCTACACCTTC | CASSLRGPYYGYTF
many | TRBJ2-7 | TRBD2 | TRBV28 | TGTGCCAGCAGTTTACTGGCTAGCGGGAGTTTCGGGATGCAGTACTTC | CASSLLASGSFGMQYF
few | TRBJ2-5 | TRBD2 | TRBV10-3 | TGTGCCATCAGTGAGACTCCGGGACTAGCGGGAGAGACCCAGTACTTC | CAISETPGLAGETQYF
many | TRBJ1-1 | . | TRBV9 | TGTGCCAGCAGCGTCGGGGGTGAGAACACTGAAGCTTTCTTT | CASSVGGENTEAFF
. | TRBJ1-1 | TRBD1 | TRBV2 | TGTGCCAGCAGGGCAGGGGGGAGAACTGAAGCTTTCTTT | CASRAGGRTEAFF
few | TRBJ2-5 | TRBD1 | TRBV2 | TGTGCCAGCAGAGGGGACAGGGGGCAAGGGACCCAGTACTTC | CASRGDRGQGTQYF
few | TRBJ1-6 | . | TRBV5-1 | TGCGCCAGCAGCTCCGGGGGTACCAGCTCCTATAATTCACCCCTCCACTTT | CASSSGGTSSYNSPLHF
many | TRBJ2-5 | TRBD2 | TRBV7-2 | TGTGCCAGCAGCTCGCCAGGTAGCGGGAGGAGAGAGACCCAGTACTTC | CASSSPGSGRRETQYF
. | TRBJ2-5 | TRBD1 | TRBV27 | TGTGCCAGCAGTTTATCGAGAGGGGGCGCGGAGACCCAGTACTTC | CASSLSRGGAETQYF
. | TRBJ1-1 | . | TRBV25-1 | TGTGCCAGCAGTGGTGACACTCACACTGAAGCTTTCTTT | CASSGDTHTEAFF
few | TRBJ2-7 | TRBD1 | TRBV28 | TGTGCCAGCAGTTTACCCCCAGGCAGGGGGCAGGCCTACGAGCAGTACTTC | CASSLPPGRGQAYEQYF
many | TRBJ2-5 | . | TRBV6-1 | TGTGCCAGCTATCAACGGCGGGGAGGTAGGGAGACCCAGTACTTC | CASYQRRGGRETQYF
many | TRBJ1-1 | TRBD1 | TRBV29-1 | TGCAGCGTTGGACAGGGGAACACTGAAGCTTTCTTT | CSVGQGNTEAFF
. | TRBJ2-7 | TRBD2 | TRBV5-5 | TGTGCCAGCAGCTTGGACATCGGGAGGGCAGTCTACGAGCAGTACTTC | CASSLDIGRAVYEQYF
. | TRBJ1-5 | . | TRBV3-1 | TGTGCCAGCAGCCAAAAGAGCAATCAGCCCCAGCATTTT | CASSQKSNQPQHF
. | TRBJ1-2 | . | TRBV18 | TGTGCCAGCTCAAATTTGATTCATGGCTACACCTTC | CASSNLIHGYTF
few | TRBJ2-7 | . | TRBV3-1 | TGTGCCAGCAGCCAAGACCCCACTTACCGCGAGCAGTACTTC | CASSQDPTYREQYF
few | TRBJ2-7 | . | TRBV30 | TGTGCCTGGCTGGGGAAAAGCTCCTACGAGCAGTACTTC | CAWLGKSSYEQYF
. | TRBJ2-3 | TRBD1 | TRBV13 | TGTGCCAGCAGCTTAAGAATGGGGGGACAGGGATCAAGTACGCAGTATTTT | CASSLRMGGQGSSTQYF
few | TRBJ2-5 | . | TRBV7-2 | TGTGCCAGCAGCCCAGGGGGTCTTTGGAGGGCAGAGACCCAGTACTTC | CASSPGGLWRAETQYF